This TCR beta chain was found in a study of T cells in severe cutaneous drug reactions. The study, taken as a whole, reports: In carbamazepine-induced Stevens-Johnson syndrome or toxic epidermal necrolysis, TRBV12-4 averaged roughly 35% in blister cells and approximately 4.9% in PBMC.

As for this clonotype: Its antigen is unidentified.

Libraries were made by iRepertoire multiplex PCR with TCR subtype-specific primers for bulk and single-cell sequencing. Reanalyzing the multiplex PCR reads, TCRdb keeps one entry per CDR3 protein, without DNA. This repertoire includes about 1,900 distinct CDR3 sequences. The germline CDR1 and CDR2 sequences are SNHLY and FYNNEI. This CDR3 has 15 amino acids. Carbamazepine had induced Stevens-Johnson syndrome or toxic epidermal necrolysis in the sequenced donors. This clonotype was obtained from a human donor with Stevens-Johnson syndrome, a severe cutaneous drug reaction. V usage is TRBV2 and J usage is TRBJ2-6; TCRdb picks TRBD1, but there is no DNA to check that call. The source material was PBMCs. CDR3 sequence reads: CASRDRGTGANVLTF.